This TCR beta chain was sequenced for a study of blood T cells in healthy people across ages. Across the whole study: About one barcoded TCR beta cDNA was captured per two T cells.

Whole-study findings and limits: Nothing was known about donor CMV status, and this possibly confounded expanded clonotype changes. Age showed a roughly linear inverse relationship with TCR beta diversity per million T cells.

Primers used in a second PCR of roughly 6 to 12 cycles were a sample-barcoded 5' primer and a J-beta primer mix. Tags on each cDNA molecule came from a template-switch adaptor with 12 random nucleotides. TCRdb redid the calling of the 5' RACE reads with MiXCR, one entry per CDR3 protein. The sample includes about 1.5 million distinct CDR3 sequences, roughly 43% seen only once; the top ten take approximately 4.1%. This CDR3 contains 17 residues. V trimming: 2 bases; J trimming: 5 bases; junction bases outside the gene matches: 10. Germline V CDR1 and CDR2: SGHRS, YFSETQ. As to this clonotype: Its antigen is undetermined.

The sequencing sample was made of blood. This clonotype originated in a woman under 30 in good health. This chain links TRBV5-1 with TRBJ2-1; 10 bases are shared with TRBD2. CDR3 sequence reads: CASSFLAGARLNNEQFF. CDR3 DNA sequence: TGCGCCAGCAGCTTTCTAGCGGGGGCTCGCCTAAACAATGAGCAGTTCTTC.